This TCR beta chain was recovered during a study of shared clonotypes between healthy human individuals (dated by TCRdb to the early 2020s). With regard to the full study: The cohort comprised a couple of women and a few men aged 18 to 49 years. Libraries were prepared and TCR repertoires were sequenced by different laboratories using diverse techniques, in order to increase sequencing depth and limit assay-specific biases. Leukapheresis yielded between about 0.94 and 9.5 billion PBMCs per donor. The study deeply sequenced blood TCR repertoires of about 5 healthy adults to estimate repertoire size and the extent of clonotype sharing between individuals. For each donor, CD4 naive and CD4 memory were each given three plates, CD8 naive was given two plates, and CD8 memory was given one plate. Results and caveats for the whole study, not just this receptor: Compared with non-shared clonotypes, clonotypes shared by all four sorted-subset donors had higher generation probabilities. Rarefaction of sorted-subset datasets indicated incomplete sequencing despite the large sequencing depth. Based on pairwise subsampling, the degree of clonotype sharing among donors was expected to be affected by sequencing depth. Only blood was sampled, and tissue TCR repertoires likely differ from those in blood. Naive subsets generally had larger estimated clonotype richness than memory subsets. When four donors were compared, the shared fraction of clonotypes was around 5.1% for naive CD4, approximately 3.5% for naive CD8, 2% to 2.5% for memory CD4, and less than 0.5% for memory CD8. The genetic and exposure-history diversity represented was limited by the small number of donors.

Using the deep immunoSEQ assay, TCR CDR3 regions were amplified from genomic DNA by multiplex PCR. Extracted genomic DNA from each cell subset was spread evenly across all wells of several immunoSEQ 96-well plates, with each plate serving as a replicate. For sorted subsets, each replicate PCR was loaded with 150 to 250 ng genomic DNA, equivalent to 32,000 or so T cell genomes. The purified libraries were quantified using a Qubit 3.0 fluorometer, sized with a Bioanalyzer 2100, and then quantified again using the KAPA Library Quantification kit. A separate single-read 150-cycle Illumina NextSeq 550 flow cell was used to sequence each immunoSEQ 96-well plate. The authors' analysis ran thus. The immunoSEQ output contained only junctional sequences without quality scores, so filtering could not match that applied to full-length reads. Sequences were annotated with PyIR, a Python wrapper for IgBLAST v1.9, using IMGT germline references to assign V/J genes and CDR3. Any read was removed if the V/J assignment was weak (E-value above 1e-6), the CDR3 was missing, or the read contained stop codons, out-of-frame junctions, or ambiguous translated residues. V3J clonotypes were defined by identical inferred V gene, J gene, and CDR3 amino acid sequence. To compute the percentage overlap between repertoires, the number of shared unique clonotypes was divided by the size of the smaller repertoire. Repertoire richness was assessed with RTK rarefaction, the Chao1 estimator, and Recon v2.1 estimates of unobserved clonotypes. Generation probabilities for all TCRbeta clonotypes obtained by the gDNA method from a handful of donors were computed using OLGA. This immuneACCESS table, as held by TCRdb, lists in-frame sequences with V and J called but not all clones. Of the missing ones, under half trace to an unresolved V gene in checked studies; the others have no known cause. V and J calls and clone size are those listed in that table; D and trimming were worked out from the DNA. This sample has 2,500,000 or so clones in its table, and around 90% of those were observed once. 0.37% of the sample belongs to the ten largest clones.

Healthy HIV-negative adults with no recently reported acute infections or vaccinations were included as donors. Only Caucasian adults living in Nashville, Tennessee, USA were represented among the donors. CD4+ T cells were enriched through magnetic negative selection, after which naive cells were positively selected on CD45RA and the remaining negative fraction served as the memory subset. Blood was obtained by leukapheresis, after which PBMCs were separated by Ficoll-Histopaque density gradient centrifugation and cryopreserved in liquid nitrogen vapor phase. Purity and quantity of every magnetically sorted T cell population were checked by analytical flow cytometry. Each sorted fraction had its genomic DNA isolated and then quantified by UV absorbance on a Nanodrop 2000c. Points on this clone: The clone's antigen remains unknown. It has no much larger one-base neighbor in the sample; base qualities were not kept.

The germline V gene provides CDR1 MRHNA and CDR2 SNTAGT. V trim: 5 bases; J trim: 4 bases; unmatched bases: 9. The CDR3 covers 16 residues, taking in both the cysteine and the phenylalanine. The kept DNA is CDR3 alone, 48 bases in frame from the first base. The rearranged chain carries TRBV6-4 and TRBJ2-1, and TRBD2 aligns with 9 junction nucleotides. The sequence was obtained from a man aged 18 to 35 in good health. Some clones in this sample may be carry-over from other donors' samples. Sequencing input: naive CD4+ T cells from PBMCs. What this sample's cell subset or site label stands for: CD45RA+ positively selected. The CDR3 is CASSPVLAGLYNEQFF. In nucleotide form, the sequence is TGTGCCAGCAGTCCCGTCCTAGCGGGACTATACAATGAGCAGTTCTTC.